This T cell receptor (beta chain) is drawn from a study of shared clonotypes between healthy human individuals. Study-wide context: Researchers drew samples from a couple of women and three men aged 18 to 49. Study-wide points: Clonotype sharing among donors was thought likely to change with sequencing depth. Sampling covered blood only; tissue repertoires likely differ.

The CDR3 sequence is 14 residues long. The V end was cut by 0 bases, the J end by 0 bases, with 5 bases between. Points on this clone: Its antigen remains unknown.

It was CD45RO-negative cells, positively selected for CCR7, that made up naive CD8 cells, with terminally differentiated effector memory CD45RA+ cells excluded. Genomic DNA from each subset was divided evenly over several immunoSEQ plates. Here immunoSEQ multiplex PCR was the method, and the copy in TCRdb shows in-frame clones only, minus some. The repertoire includes some 2,100,000 clones, 85% to 95% of them detected once, and approximately 1.7% sits in the top ten. J is TRBJ1-2 and V is TRBV23-1; D gene ambiguous. TRBV23-1 is treated as an ORF (open reading frame) with a function not yet certain. The clonotype was recovered from a man aged 18 to 29 in good health. Some clones in this sample may be carry-over from other donors' samples. The sample was naive CD8+ T cells from PBMCs. CDR3 sequence reads: CASSQSRANYGYTF. CDR3 sequence (DNA): TGCGCCAGCAGTCAATCGAGGGCTAACTATGGCTACACCTTC.